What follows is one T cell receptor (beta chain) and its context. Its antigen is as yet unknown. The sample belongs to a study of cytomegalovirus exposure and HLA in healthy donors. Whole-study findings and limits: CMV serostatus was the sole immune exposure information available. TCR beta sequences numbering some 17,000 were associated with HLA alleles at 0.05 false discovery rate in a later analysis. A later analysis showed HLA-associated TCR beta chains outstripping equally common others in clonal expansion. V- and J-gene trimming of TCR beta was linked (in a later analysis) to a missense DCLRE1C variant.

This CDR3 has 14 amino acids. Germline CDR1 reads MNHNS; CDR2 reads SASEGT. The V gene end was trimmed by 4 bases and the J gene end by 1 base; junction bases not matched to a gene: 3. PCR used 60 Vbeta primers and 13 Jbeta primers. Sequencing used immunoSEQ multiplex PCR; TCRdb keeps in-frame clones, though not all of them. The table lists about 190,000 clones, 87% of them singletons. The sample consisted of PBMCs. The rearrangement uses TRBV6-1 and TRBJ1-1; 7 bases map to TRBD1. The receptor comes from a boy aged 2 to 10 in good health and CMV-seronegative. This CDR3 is CASSARDRNTEAFF. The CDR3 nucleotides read TGTGCCAGCAGTGCCCGGGACAGGAACACTGAAGCTTTCTTT.